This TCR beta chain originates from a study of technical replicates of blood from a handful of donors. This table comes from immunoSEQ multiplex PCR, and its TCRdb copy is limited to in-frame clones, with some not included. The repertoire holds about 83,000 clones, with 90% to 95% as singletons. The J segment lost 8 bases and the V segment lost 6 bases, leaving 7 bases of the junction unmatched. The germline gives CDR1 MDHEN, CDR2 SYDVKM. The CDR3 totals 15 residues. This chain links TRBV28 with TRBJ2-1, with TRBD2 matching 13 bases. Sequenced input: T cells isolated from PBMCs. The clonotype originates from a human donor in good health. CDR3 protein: CASSPGTSGIDEQFF. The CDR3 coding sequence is TGTGCCAGCAGCCCTGGGACTAGCGGGATTGATGAGCAGTTCTTC.